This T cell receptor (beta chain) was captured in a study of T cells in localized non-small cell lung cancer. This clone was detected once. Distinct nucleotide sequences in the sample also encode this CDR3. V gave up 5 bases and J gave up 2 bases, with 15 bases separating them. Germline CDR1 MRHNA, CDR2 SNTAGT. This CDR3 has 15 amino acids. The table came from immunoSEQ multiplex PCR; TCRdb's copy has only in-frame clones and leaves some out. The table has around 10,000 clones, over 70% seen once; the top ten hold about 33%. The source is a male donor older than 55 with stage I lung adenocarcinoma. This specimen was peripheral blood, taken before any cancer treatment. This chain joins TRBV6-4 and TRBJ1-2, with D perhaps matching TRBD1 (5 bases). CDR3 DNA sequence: TGTGCCAGCAGTCCTCAGGGCACAGGCAACTATGGCTACACCTTC. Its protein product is CASSPQGTGNYGYTF.